The 18 T cell receptor beta chains reported below all come from one sample, sequenced in a study of Ad26.COV2.S vaccination and SARS-CoV-2 variants. Profiled with immunoSEQ multiplex PCR; TCRdb holds only in-frame clones, not every one. Of 400,000 to 450,000 clones in the sample, over 75% were seen once. Documented treatment: around 19 received Ad26.COV2.S at low or high dose, single or two shots; 5 received placebo; per-sample allocation not given. Each sample was drawn 63 days after the first injection (of vaccine or placebo). The source was peripheral blood, collected in a trial of Ad26.COV2.S vaccine versus placebo. These receptors were collected from a person between 18 and 65 years old who received the Ad26.COV2.S COVID-19 vaccine or a placebo.

This chain connects TRBV5-4 to TRBJ1-1; 7 bases line up with TRBD1. Germline values: CDR1 SGHNT, CDR2 YYREEE (reference sequence). Trimming cost V 0 bases and J 1 base; bases outside gene matches: 3. The CDR3 sequence is 15 residues long. The CDR3 DNA reads as TGTGCCAGCAGCTTGGTTGCAGGGGGGAACACTGAAGCTTTCTTT. It codes for CASSLVAGGNTEAFF.

This clone was found once. V is TRBV11-2 and J is TRBJ1-6; no clear D. CDR1 SGHAT and CDR2 FQNNGV come from the germline V gene. V shed 0 bases and J shed 5 bases, with 11 bases lying between them. This CDR3 spans 16 amino acids. Here the CDR3 reads CASSLDPWTDNSPLHF. CDR3 DNA: TGTGCCAGCAGCTTAGATCCGTGGACGGATAATTCACCCCTCCACTTT.

This chain links TRBV27 with TRBJ2-5, with 12 bases that match TRBD1. V shed 6 bases, J shed 5 bases, and the junction held 4 bases outside the gene matches. The CDR3 contains 14 residues. Germline CDR1 reads MNHEY; CDR2 reads SMNVEV (reference sequence). The CDR3 bases are TGTGCCAGCAGGGGACAGGGGGCGGGGGAGACCCAGTACTTC. Translating gives CASRGQGAGETQYF.

The chain is built from TRBV6-5 and TRBJ1-2; 9 positions agree with TRBD1. The CDR3 totals 15 residues. The J segment lost 5 bases and the V segment lost 0 bases, leaving 4 bases of the junction unmatched. Germline V CDR1 and CDR2: MNHEY, SVGAGI. The CDR3 region is CASSYSPGQGYGYTF. In nucleotides, the CDR3 is TGTGCCAGCAGTTACTCTCCGGGACAGGGTTATGGCTACACCTTC.

V and J are TRBV12-3 or TRBV12-4 and TRBJ1-2; D is uncertain. Between the trimmed V and J ends, which lost 6 bases and 5 bases, there was a span of 13 bases. The CDR3 contains 13 residues. The CDR3: CASRPTSGYGYTF. In nucleotides, the CDR3 is TGTGCCAGCAGACCCACTTCTGGTTATGGCTACACCTTC.

J is TRBJ1-1 and V is TRBV10-3; D call uncertain. This CDR3 comprises 14 residues. CDR1 and CDR2 (germline): ENHRY, SYGVKD. V dropped 0 bases and J dropped 4 bases, with 9 bases sitting between them. The CDR3 region is CAISESAMLTEAFF. CDR3 nucleotide sequence: TGTGCCATCAGTGAGTCAGCTATGCTCACTGAAGCTTTCTTT.

This clone is a singleton in its sample. The V call is TRBV20-1, the J call TRBJ2-7; no clear D gene. Germline CDR1 DFQATT, CDR2 SNEGSKA (reference sequence). The length of the CDR3 is 13 residues. Trimming removed 3 bases at V and 3 bases at J, with 12 bases between. The CDR3, as DNA: TGCAGTGCTAGTAGATTCTCCATCTACGAGCAGTACTTC. Residues: CSASRFSIYEQYF.

In the case of this clone: Other DNA sequences from this sample encode an identical CDR3 as well. The gene calls are TRBV9 and TRBJ1-2; 7 positions match TRBD1. Unmatched junction bases numbered 2, after V lost 0 bases and J lost 6 bases. The germline V gene has CDR1 SGDLS and CDR2 YYNGEE. CDR3 size: 13 residues. The CDR3 loop reads CASSVGQGDGYTF. In DNA form, the CDR3 reads TGTGCCAGCAGCGTAGGACAGGGAGATGGCTACACCTTC.

This chain connects TRBV11-2 to TRBJ2-2; no clear D. Germline V gene sequence: CDR1 SGHAT, CDR2 FQNNGV. V lost 2 bases to trimming and J lost 5 bases, with 6 bases between them. The CDR3 totals 13 residues. DNA of the CDR3: TGTGCCAGCAGCTTATTTCTAACCGGGGAGCTGTTTTTT. Translation: CASSLFLTGELFF.

This clone came up a few times. The chain uses TRBV19 and TRBJ2-2, with 8 positions matching TRBD2. There are 13 residues in the CDR3. J was trimmed by 4 bases and V by 7 bases; bases with no gene match: 2. Germline V lookup: CDR1 LNHDA, CDR2 SQIVND (reference sequence). The CDR3 reads CASNGRATGELFF. Written as DNA, the CDR3 is TGTGCCAGTAACGGGAGGGCCACCGGGGAGCTGTTTTTT.

This sequence joins TRBV18 and TRBJ2-2; a possible D gene is TRBD1 (6 bases). This CDR3 contains 15 residues. The V gene lost 3 bases and the J gene lost 1 base, with 9 bases spanning the gap. Germline values: CDR1 KGHSH, CDR2 LQKENI. CDR3 protein: CASSPLTGNTGELFF. The CDR3 DNA follows: TGTGCCAGCTCACCTCTGACAGGGAACACCGGGGAGCTGTTTTTT. The full variable domain, in which reference TRBV18 and TRBJ2-2 provide the parts outside the CDR3, is NAGVMQNPRHLVRRRGQEARLRCSPMKGHSHVYWYRQLPEEGLKFMVYLQKENIIDESGMPKERFSAEFPKEGPSILRIQQVVRGDSAAYFCASSPLTGNTGELFFGEGSRLTVL.

The chain recombines TRBV4-3 with TRBJ2-1; TRBD1 matches at 7 bases. Trimming cost V 4 bases and J 5 bases; bases outside gene matches: 20. This CDR3 has 19 amino acids. Germline V lookup: CDR1 LGHNA, CDR2 YSLEER. The CDR3 DNA sequence: TGCGCCAGCAGCCGCAAACAGGGGATCCTCCAAGGCCTTCACAATGAGCAGTTCTTC. Translated, it gives CASSRKQGILQGLHNEQFF.

The J gene is TRBJ1-6, the V gene TRBV10-3; 8 nucleotides agree with TRBD1. The CDR3 sequence is 14 residues long. V trimming: 10 bases; J trimming: 10 bases; junction bases outside the gene matches: 12. Germline V lookup: CDR1 ENHRY, CDR2 SYGVKD. The CDR3 sequence: CATGQGAGGSPLHF. The CDR3, as DNA: TGTGCCACGGGGCAGGGGGCAGGGGGGTCACCCCTCCACTTT.

The J gene is TRBJ2-1, the V gene TRBV13, with 8 nucleotides matching TRBD2. The CDR3 is 19 residues long. CDR1 is PRHDT, CDR2 FYEKMQ, per germline (reference sequence). Trimming cost V 5 bases and J 4 bases; bases outside gene matches: 19. CDR3 region: CASSAAAEGSGGPYNEQFF. DNA for the CDR3: TGTGCCAGCAGCGCGGCCGCGGAGGGAAGCGGGGGTCCATACAATGAGCAGTTCTTC.

This chain uses TRBV6-2 or TRBV6-3 with TRBJ2-1; 9 bases map to TRBD2. In germline, CDR1 is MNHEY, CDR2 SVGEGT. The length of the CDR3 is 18 residues. J lost 0 bases, V lost 2 bases, and 8 bases had no gene match. DNA for the CDR3: TGTGCCAGCAGTTACCGTGTAGCGGGAGTGGACTCCTACAATGAGCAGTTCTTC. Translation gives CASSYRVAGVDSYNEQFF.

V usage is TRBV4-3 and J usage is TRBJ2-1; D remains ambiguous. Trimming left V 0 bases short and J 3 bases short, with 12 bases between. CDR1 and CDR2 from the germline V gene are LGHNA and YSLEER. This CDR3 region has 16 residues. The CDR3 sequence: CASSQDKSTFYNEQFF. CDR3 bases: TGCGCCAGCAGCCAAGATAAGAGCACCTTCTACAATGAGCAGTTCTTC.

V gene TRBV6-5 combines with J gene TRBJ1-1; D is perhaps TRBD1 (5 bases). This CDR3 has 11 residues. Trimming took 6 bases from V and 7 from J, leaving 9 bases between them. The germline CDR1 and CDR2 sequences are MNHEY and SVGAGI. CDR3 nucleotide sequence: TGTGCCAGCAGCTGGGGGGATGAAGCTTTCTTT. It is translated as CASSWGDEAFF.

The chain employs TRBV11-2 and TRBJ1-6, with D tentatively TRBD1 (6 bases). CDR3 length: 14 amino acids. The germline V and J ends were trimmed by 5 bases and 7 bases, with 12 bases remaining between them. Germline V gene sequence: CDR1 SGHAT, CDR2 FQNNGV. Written as DNA, the CDR3 is TGTGCCAGCAGCCCGCCAGACAGGAATTCACCCCTCCACTTT. Translating it yields CASSPPDRNSPLHF. Looking up the rest from reference TRBV11-2 and TRBJ1-6 gives the full variable domain: EAGVAQSPRYKIIEKRQSVAFWCNPISGHATLYWYQQILGQGPKLLIQFQNNGVVDDSQLPKDRFSAERLKGVDSTLKIQPAKLEDSAVYLCASSPPDRNSPLHFGNGTRLTVT.